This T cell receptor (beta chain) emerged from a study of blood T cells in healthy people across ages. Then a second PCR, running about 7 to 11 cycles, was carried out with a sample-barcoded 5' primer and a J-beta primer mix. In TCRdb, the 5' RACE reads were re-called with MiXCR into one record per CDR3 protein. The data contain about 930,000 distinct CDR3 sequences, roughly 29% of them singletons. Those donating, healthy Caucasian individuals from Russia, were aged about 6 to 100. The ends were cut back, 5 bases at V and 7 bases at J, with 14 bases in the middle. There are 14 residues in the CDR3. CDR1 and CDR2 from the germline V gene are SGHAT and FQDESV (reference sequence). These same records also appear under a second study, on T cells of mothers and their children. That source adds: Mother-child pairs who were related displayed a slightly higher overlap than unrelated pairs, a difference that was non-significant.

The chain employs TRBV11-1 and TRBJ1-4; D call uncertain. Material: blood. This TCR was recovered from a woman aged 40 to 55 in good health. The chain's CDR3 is CASSQSEAGEKLFF. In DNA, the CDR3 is TGTGCCAGCAGCCAGTCCGAGGCCGGTGAAAAACTGTTTTTT.